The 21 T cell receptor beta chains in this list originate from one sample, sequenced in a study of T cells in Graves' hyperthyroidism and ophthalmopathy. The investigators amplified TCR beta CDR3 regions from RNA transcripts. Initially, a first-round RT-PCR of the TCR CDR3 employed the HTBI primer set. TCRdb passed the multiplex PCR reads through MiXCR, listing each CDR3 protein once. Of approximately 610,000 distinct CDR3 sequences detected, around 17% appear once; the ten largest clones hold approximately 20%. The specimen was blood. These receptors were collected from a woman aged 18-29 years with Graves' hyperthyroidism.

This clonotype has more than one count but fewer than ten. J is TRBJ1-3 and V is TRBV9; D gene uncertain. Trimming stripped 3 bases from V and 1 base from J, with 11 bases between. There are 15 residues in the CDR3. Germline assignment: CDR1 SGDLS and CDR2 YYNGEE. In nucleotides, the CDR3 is TGTGCCAGCAGCGCACGGGCACAATCTGGAAACACCATATATTTT. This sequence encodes CASSARAQSGNTIYF.

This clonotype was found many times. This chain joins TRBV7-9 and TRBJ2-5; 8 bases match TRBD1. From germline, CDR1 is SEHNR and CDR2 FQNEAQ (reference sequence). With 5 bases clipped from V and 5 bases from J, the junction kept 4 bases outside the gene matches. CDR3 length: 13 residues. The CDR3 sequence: CASSHSGGETQYF. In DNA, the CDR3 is TGTGCCAGCAGCCACTCAGGGGGCGAGACCCAGTACTTC.

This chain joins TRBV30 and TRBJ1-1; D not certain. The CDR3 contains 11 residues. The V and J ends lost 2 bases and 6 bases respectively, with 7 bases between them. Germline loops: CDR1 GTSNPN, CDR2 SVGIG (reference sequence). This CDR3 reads CAWSTGAEAFF. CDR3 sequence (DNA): TGTGCCTGGAGTACGGGAGCTGAAGCTTTCTTT.

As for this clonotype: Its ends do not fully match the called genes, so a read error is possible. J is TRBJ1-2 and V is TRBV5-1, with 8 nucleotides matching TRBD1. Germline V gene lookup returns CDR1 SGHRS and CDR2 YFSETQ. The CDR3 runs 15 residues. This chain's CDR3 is CASSLKGPGQASLSF. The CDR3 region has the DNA TGCGCCAGCAGCTTGAAAGGTCCGGGACAGGCCTCTTTGTCCTTC. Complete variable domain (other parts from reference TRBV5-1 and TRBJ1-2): KAGVTQTPRYLIKTRGQQVTLSCSPISGHRSVSWYQQTPGQGLQFLFEYFSETQRNKGNFPGRFSGRQFSNSRSEMNVSTLELGDSALYLCASSLKGPGQASLSFGSGTRLTVV.

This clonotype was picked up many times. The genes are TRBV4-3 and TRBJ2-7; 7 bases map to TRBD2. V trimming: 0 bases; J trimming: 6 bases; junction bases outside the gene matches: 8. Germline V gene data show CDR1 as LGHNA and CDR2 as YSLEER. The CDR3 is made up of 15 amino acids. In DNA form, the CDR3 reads TGCGCCAGCAGCCAAGATCTGGCGGGAGCCGGCGAGCAGTACTTC. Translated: CASSQDLAGAGEQYF.

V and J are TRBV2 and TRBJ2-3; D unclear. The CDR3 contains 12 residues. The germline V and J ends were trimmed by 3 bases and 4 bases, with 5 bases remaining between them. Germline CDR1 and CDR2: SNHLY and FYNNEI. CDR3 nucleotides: TGTGCCAGCAGTGAGCGTCCAGATACGCAGTATTTT. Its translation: CASSERPDTQYF.

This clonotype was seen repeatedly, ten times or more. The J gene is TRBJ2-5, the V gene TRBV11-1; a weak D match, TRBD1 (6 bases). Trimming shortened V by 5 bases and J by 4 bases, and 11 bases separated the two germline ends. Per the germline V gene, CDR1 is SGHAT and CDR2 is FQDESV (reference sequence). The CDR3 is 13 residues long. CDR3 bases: TGTGCCAGCAGCCACAGGGATGGAGAGACCCAGTACTTC. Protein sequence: CASSHRDGETQYF.

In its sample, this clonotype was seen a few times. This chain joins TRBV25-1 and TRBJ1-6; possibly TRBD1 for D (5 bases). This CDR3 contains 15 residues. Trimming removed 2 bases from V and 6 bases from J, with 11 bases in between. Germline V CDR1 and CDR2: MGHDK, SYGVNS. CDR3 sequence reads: CASSEQAGGNSPLHF. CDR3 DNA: TGTGCCAGCAGTGAACAGGCCGGGGGTAATTCACCCCTCCACTTT.

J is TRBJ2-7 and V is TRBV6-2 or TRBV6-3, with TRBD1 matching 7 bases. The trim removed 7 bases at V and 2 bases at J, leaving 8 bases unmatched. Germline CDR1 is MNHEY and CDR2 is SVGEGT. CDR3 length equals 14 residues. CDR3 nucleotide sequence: TGTGCCAGCACCCAAAGGGACAGTGCCTACGAGCAGTACTTC. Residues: CASTQRDSAYEQYF.

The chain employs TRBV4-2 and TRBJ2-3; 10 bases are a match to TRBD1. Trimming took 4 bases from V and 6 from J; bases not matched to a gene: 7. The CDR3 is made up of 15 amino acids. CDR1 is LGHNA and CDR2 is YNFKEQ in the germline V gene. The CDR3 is CASSPGTGDADTQYF. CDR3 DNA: TGTGCCAGCAGCCCCGGGACAGGGGATGCGGATACGCAGTATTTT.

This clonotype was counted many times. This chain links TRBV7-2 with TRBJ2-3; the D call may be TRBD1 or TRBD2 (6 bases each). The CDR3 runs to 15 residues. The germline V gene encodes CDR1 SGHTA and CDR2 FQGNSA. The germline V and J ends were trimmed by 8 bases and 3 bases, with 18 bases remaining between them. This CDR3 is CASLPRGGTTDTQYF. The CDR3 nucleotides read TGTGCCAGCCTCCCCAGGGGCGGGACGACAGATACGCAGTATTTT.

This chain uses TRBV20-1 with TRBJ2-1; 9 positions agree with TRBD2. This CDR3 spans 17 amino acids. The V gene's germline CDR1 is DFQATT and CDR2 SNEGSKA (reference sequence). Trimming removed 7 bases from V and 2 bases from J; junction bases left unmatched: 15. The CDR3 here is CSVPPTVAGAPYNEQFF. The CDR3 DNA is TGCAGTGTCCCCCCCACCGTAGCGGGGGCCCCCTACAATGAGCAGTTCTTC.

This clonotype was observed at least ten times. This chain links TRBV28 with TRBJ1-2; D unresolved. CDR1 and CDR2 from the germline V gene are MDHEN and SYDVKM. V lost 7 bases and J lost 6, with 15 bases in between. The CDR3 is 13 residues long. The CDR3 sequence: CASTTSQYDGYTF. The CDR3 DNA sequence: TGTGCCAGCACCACCAGCCAATATGATGGCTACACCTTC.

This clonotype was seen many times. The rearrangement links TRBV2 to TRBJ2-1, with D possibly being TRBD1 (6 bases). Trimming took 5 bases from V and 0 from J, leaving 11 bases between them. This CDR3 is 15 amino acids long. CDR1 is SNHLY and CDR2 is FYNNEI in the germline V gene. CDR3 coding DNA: TGTGCCAGCAGTAGGGACAACCGCTCCTACAATGAGCAGTTCTTC. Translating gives CASSRDNRSYNEQFF.

The CDR3 coding sequence is TGTGCCAGCAGCCAAGATAGGACAGTCTATAATTCACCCCTCCACTTT. It codes for CASSQDRTVYNSPLHF. This sequence joins TRBV4-2 and TRBJ1-6; weak D call: TRBD1 (6 bases). The V gene's germline CDR1 is LGHNA and CDR2 YNFKEQ. There are 16 residues in the CDR3. V was pared by 0 bases and J by 3 bases, with 9 bases between.

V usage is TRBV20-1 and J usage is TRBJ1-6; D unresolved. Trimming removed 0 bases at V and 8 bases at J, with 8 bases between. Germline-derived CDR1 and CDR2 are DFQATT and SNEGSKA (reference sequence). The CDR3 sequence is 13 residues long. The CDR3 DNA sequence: TGCAGTGCTAGAGATCTGGGTGATTCACCCCTCCACTTT. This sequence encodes CSARDLGDSPLHF.

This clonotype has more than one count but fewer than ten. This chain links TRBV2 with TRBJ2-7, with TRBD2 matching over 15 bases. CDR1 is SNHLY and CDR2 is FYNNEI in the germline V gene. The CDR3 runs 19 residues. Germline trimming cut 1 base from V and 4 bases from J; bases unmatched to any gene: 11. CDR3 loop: CASSEDPGLAGGPWYEQYF. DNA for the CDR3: TGTGCCAGCAGTGAAGACCCTGGACTAGCGGGAGGGCCATGGTACGAGCAGTACTTC.

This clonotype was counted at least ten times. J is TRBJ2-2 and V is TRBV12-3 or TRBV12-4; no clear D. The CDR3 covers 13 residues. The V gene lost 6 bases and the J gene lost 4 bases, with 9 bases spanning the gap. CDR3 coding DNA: TGTGCCAGCAGGACTCGGGTCACCGGGGAGCTGTTTTTT. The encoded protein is CASRTRVTGELFF.

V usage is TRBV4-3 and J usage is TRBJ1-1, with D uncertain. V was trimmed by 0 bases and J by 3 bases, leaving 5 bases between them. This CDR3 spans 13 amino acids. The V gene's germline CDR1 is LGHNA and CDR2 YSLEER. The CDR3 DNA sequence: TGCGCCAGCAGCCAAGAAACGGACACTGAAGCTTTCTTT. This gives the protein CASSQETDTEAFF.

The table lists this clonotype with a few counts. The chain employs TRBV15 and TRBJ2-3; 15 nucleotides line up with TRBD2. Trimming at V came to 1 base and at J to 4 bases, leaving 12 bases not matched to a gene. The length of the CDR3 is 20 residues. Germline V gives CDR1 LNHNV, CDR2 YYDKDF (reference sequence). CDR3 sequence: CATSRVGYRTSGRASDTQYF. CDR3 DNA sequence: TGTGCCACCAGCAGAGTTGGATATCGGACTAGCGGGAGGGCCTCAGATACGCAGTATTTT.

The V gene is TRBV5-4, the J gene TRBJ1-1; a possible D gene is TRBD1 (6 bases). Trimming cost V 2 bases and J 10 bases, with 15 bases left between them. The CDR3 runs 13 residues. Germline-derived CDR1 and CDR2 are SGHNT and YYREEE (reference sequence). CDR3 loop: CASSFKLGGPAFF. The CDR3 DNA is TGTGCCAGCAGCTTCAAACTTGGGGGCCCAGCTTTCTTT.